This paragraph covers one T cell receptor beta chain sequence. This entry comes from a study of vaccination and CD4 T cells after COVID-19. Study context: As their vaccination, participants received two doses of either BNT162b2 or mRNA-1273 vaccine. Post-vaccination samples were procured at a median of 72 days following dose two (range 14 to 241). Post-COVID sampling occurred a median about 110 days after diagnosis (range 35 to 161).

TCRdb analysed the PCR reads with MiXCR anew, one entry per CDR3 protein. The data show about 19,000 distinct CDR3 sequences, around 62% seen once. Deletions cut 3 bases from V and 0 bases from J, with 7 bases between. This CDR3 spans 14 amino acids. Germline-derived CDR1 and CDR2 are KGHSH and LQKENI. V gene TRBV18 combines with J gene TRBJ2-3, with no clear D. Specimen: CD4+ T cells from blood, collected before SARS-CoV-2 vaccination. This receptor was obtained from a human donor who had recovered from COVID-19. As DNA, the CDR3 is TGTGCCAGCTCACCCATAACAAGCACAGATACGCAGTATTTT. Translating gives CASSPITSTDTQYF.